Listed below are T cell receptor beta chains from one sample, sequenced in a study of blood T cell repertoires in COVID-19. Sequencing was performed with immunoSEQ multiplex PCR; in TCRdb, only in-frame clones are kept and a portion is missing. The sample has roughly 70,000 clones, about 91% seen once. The sequenced material came from peripheral blood. The receptors come from a woman in her forties or fifties with active COVID-19. Each CDR3 is given with its conserved first and last residue. Fields, in order: V gene, clone size, D gene, J gene, CDR3 DNA, CDR3 protein. The D gene is left open where the match is weak. The size field is filled for only some rows; it gives once, few, many or a size class.

>TRBV6-4|-|TRBD2|TRBJ2-2
TGTGCCAGCAGGACTGGACTAGATACCGGGGAGCTGTTTTTT
CASRTGLDTGELFF
>TRBV7-3|once|TRBD1|TRBJ2-1
TGTGCCAGCAGCTCGGGGACAGGGGGGAATGAGCAGTTCTTC
CASSSGTGGNEQFF
>TRBV3-1/TRBV3-2|-|-|TRBJ2-1
TGTGCCAGCAGCCGAGGACAGCTTCTTCGGCCATACAATGAGCAGTTCTTC
CASSRGQLLRPYNEQFF
>TRBV19|-|-|TRBJ2-2
TGTGCCAGTAGTATTCTGCCAGTAAACACCGGGGAGCTGTTTTTT
CASSILPVNTGELFF
>TRBV19|-|-|TRBJ1-5
TGTGCCAGTACCCCCCCCCAGGCTTTCAATCAGCCCCAGCATTTT
CASTPPQAFNQPQHF
>TRBV7-8|-|-|TRBJ1-5
TGTGCCAGCAGCTTTCAGGGAGGAGGTCAGCCCCAGCATTTT
CASSFQGGGQPQHF
>TRBV9|-|TRBD2|TRBJ2-1
TGTGCCAGCAGCGCCCCCGGACTAGCGGGAAGCTCCTACAATGAGCAGTTCTTC
CASSAPGLAGSSYNEQFF
>TRBV5-1|-|TRBD2|TRBJ2-7
TGCGCCAGCAGTCGGACTAGCGGCACCTACGAGCAGTACTTC
CASSRTSGTYEQYF
>TRBV2|-|-|TRBJ2-5
TGTGCCAGCAGCTTACTCACCGGGGCCCAGTACTTC
CASSLLTGAQYF
>TRBV24-1|-|-|TRBJ2-7
TGTGCCACCAGTGAGAGTAGCGAGCAGTACTTC
CATSESSEQYF
>TRBV4-1|-|-|TRBJ1-5
TGCGCCAGCAGCCAAGTAGAGGGTTTAAGCAATCAGCCCCAGCATTTT
CASSQVEGLSNQPQHF
>TRBV20-1|-|-|TRBJ1-1
TGCAGTACAAAGGGGCTGAGTGAAGCTTTCTTT
CSTKGLSEAFF
>TRBV27|-|-|TRBJ2-5
TGTGCCAGCAGTTTTAGAGAGACCCAGTACTTC
CASSFRETQYF
>TRBV15|-|TRBD1|TRBJ1-5
TGTGCCACCAGCAGACTAAATCCGGGACAGGGAACTTATCAGCCCCAGCATTTT
CATSRLNPGQGTYQPQHF
>TRBV6-5|-|TRBD1|TRBJ1-3
TGTGCCAGCCTCAGGGGGCTAGGAAACACCATATATTTT
CASLRGLGNTIYF
>TRBV3-1/TRBV3-2|-|TRBD1|TRBJ2-1
TGTGCCAGCAGCCCCGGGACAGGGGCCTACAATGAGCAGTTCTTC
CASSPGTGAYNEQFF
>TRBV2|-|-|TRBJ1-1
TGTGCCAGCAGTGTCGTGACAGAAGACACTGAAGCTTTCTTT
CASSVVTEDTEAFF
>TRBV3-1/TRBV3-2|once|TRBD1|TRBJ2-2
TGTGCCAGCAGCCCCTCGACAGGGCCAACTCCGAACACCGGGGAGCTGTTTTTT
CASSPSTGPTPNTGELFF
>TRBV6-4|-|-|TRBJ1-2
TGTGCCAGCAGTTCCCAAGGAGGCGCCGGAGCTGGCTACACCTTC
CASSSQGGAGAGYTF
>TRBV2|-|TRBD1|TRBJ2-2
TGTGCCAGCAGCGCCTCTGGGACAGGGCGGGCCGGGGAGCTGTTTTTT
CASSASGTGRAGELFF
>TRBV20-1|-|TRBD2|TRBJ2-1
TGCAGTGCTAGTCCGGGACTAGCGCCTAACAATGAGCAGTTCTTC
CSASPGLAPNNEQFF
>TRBV27|-|-|TRBJ2-1
TGTGCCAGCCGGATAAGTGGGGGGGGCCTTAATGAGCAGTTCTTC
CASRISGGGLNEQFF
>TRBV18|-|TRBD2|TRBJ2-1
TGTGCCAGCTCACCACCCCTAGCGGGAGGGGGTGAGCAGTTCTTC
CASSPPLAGGGEQFF
>TRBV7-3|-|-|TRBJ1-1
TGTGCCAGCAGCCCCACAGGGACCGACACTGAAGCTTTCTTT
CASSPTGTDTEAFF
>TRBV7-3|-|-|TRBJ2-7
TGTGCCAGCAGCTTAAACTATGAAGACGAGCAGTACTTC
CASSLNYEDEQYF
>TRBV20-1|-|-|TRBJ2-7
TGCAGTGCTAGCTACGGCTACGAGCAGTACTTC
CSASYGYEQYF
>TRBV7-2|-|-|TRBJ2-2
TGTGCCAGCAGCTACTCGGGATACACCGGGGAGCTGTTTTTT
CASSYSGYTGELFF
>TRBV15|-|TRBD1|TRBJ2-7
TGTGCCACCAGCAGAGAGAGACAGGGTTTCAACGAGCAGTACTTC
CATSRERQGFNEQYF
>TRBV5-1|-|TRBD1|TRBJ2-7
TGCGCCAGCAGCACTGGACAGGGGTCCACCTACGAGCAGTACTTC
CASSTGQGSTYEQYF
>TRBV7-3|-|TRBD1|TRBJ2-2
TGTGCCAGCAGCTCTCGACAGGGGGGAACCGGGGAGCTGTTTTTT
CASSSRQGGTGELFF
>TRBV3-1/TRBV3-2|-|TRBD2|TRBJ2-1
TGTGCCAGTAATAGCGGGAGAGGCGTCAATGAGCAGTTCTTC
CASNSGRGVNEQFF
>TRBV5-1|few|-|TRBJ2-7
TGCGCCAGCAGCCCCACAAAGCGGCTAAACGAGCAGTACTTC
CASSPTKRLNEQYF